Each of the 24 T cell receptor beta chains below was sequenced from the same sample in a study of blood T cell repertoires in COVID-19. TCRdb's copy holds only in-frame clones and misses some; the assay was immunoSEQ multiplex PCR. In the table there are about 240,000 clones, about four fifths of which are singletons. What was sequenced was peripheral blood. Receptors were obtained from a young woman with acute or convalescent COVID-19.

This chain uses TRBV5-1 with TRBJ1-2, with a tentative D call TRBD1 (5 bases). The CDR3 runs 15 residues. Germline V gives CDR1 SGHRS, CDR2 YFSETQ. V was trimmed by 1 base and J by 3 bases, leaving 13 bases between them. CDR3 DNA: TGCGCCAGCAGCTTGAATGCAGGGATGGACTATGGCTACACCTTC. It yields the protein CASSLNAGMDYGYTF.

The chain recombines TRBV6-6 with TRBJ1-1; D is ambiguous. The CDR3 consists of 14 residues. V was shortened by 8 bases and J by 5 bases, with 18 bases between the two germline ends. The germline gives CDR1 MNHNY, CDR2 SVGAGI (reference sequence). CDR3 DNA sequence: TGTGCCAGCCGACCCGGGGTGACGGGGACTGAAGCTTTCTTT. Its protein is CASRPGVTGTEAFF.

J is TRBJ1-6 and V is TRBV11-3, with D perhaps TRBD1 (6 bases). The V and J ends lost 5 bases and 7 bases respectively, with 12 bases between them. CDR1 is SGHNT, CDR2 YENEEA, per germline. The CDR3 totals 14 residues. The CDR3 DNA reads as TGTGCCAGCAGCCTAGGGGGGGACAATTCACCCCTCCACTTT. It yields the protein CASSLGGDNSPLHF.

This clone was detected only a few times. The CDR3 region is CASQSGQAYNSPLHF. The CDR3, as DNA: TGCGCCAGCCAATCTGGACAGGCCTATAATTCACCCCTCCACTTT. The chain has TRBV5-1 and TRBJ1-6; 7 bases are shared with TRBD1. The germline V gene encodes CDR1 SGHRS and CDR2 YFSETQ. The trim removed 7 bases at V and 2 bases at J, leaving 6 bases unmatched. The CDR3 sequence is 15 residues long.

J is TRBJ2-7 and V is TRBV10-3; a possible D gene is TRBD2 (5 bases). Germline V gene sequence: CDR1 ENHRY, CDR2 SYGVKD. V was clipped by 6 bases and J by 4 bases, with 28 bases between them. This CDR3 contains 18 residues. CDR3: CAIRITHKPDGNPYEQYF. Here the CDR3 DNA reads TGTGCCATCAGGATTACACACAAACCGGACGGGAACCCATACGAGCAGTACTTC.

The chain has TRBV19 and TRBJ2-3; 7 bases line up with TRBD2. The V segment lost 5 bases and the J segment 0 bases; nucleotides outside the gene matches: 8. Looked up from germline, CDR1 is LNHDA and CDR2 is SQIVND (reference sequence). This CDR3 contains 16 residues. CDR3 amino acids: CASSHISGPSTDTQYF. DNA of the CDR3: TGTGCCAGTAGTCATATTAGCGGGCCAAGCACAGATACGCAGTATTTT.

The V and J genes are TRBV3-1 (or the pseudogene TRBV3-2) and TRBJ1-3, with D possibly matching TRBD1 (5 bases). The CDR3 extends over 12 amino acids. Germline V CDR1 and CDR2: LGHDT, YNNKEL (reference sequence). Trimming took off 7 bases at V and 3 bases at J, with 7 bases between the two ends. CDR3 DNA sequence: TGTGCCAGCACAGGGTATGGAAACACCATATATTTT. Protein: CASTGYGNTIYF.

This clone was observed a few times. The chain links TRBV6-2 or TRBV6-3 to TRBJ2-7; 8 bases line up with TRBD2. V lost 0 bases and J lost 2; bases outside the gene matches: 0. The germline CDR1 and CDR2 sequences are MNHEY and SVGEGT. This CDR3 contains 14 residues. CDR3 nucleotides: TGTGCCAGCAGTTACTCGACTAGCGCCTACGAGCAGTACTTC. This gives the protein CASSYSTSAYEQYF.

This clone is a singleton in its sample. The CDR3 sequence is CASSLTGANTGELFF. DNA of the CDR3: TGTGCCAGCAGTTTGACGGGGGCGAACACCGGGGAGCTGTTTTTT. This chain joins TRBV27 and TRBJ2-2; weak D call: TRBD2 (6 bases). V was clipped by 3 bases and J by 0 bases, with 8 bases between them. Germline V gene lookup returns CDR1 MNHEY and CDR2 SMNVEV (reference sequence). The CDR3 consists of 15 residues.

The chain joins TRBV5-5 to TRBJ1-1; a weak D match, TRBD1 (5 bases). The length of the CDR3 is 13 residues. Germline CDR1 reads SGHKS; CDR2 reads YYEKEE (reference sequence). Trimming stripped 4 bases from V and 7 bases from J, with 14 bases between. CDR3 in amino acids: CASSRREGIEAFF. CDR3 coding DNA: TGTGCCAGCAGCCGCAGGGAAGGAATTGAAGCTTTCTTT.

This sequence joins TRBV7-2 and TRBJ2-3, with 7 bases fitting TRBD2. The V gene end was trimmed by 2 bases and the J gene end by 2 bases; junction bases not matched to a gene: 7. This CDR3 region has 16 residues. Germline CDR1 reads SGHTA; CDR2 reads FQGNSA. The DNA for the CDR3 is TGTGCCAGCAGCTTAAGAGCGGGAACCGCCACAGATACGCAGTATTTT. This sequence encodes CASSLRAGTATDTQYF.

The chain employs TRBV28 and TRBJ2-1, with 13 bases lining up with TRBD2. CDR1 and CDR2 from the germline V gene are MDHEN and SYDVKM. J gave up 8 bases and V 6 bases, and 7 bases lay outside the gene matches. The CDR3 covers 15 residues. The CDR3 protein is CASSRLAGGWDEQFF. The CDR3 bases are TGTGCCAGCAGCCGACTAGCGGGAGGATGGGATGAGCAGTTCTTC.

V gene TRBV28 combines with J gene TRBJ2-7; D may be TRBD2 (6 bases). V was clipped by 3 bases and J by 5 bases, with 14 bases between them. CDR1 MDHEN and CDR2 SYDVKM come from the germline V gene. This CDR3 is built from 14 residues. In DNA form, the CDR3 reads TGTGCCAGCAGTTTCGGGGGTGTGAGGGACGAGCAGTACTTC. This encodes CASSFGGVRDEQYF.

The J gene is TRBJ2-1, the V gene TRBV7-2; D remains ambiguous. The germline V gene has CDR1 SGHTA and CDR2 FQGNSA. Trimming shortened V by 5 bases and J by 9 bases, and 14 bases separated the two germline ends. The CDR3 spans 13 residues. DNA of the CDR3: TGTGCCAGCAGCACCCGGTCTAATGGTGAGCAGTTCTTC. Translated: CASSTRSNGEQFF.

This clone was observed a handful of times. CDR3 region: CASSGTGGATGELFF. CDR3 in DNA: TGTGCCAGCAGTGGGACAGGGGGCGCGACCGGGGAGCTGTTTTTT. This chain links TRBV28 with TRBJ2-2; 12 bases line up with TRBD1. The CDR3 runs to 15 residues. Germline V lookup: CDR1 MDHEN, CDR2 SYDVKM. V shed 5 bases, J shed 5 bases, and the junction held 3 bases outside the gene matches.

The chain's CDR3 is CASSKAVAGISYEQYF. CDR3 in DNA: TGTGCCAGCAGCAAAGCGGTAGCGGGGATCTCCTACGAGCAGTACTTC. The V call is TRBV21-1, the J call TRBJ2-7; the table calls TRBD2, which could not be checked here. TRBV21-1 corresponds to a pseudogene. The CDR3 runs to 16 residues.

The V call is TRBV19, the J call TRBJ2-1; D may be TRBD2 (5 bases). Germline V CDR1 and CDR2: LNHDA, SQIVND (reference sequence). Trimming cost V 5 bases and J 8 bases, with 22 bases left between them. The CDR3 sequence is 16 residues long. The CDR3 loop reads CASSAALVWPGDEQFF. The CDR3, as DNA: TGTGCCAGTAGTGCAGCACTAGTTTGGCCCGGGGATGAGCAGTTCTTC. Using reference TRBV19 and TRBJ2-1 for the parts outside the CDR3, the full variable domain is DGGITQSPKYLFRKEGQNVTLSCEQNLNHDAMYWYRQDPGQGLRLIYYSQIVNDFQKGDIAEGYSVSREKKESFPLTVTSAQKNPTAFYLCASSAALVWPGDEQFFGPGTRLTVL.

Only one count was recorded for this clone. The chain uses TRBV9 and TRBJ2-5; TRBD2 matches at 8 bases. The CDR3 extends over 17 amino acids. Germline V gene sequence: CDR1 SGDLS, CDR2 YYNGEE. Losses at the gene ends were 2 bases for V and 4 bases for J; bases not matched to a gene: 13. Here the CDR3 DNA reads TGTGCCAGCAGCGTTAGTGCGGGAGGTACCCTTGGAGAGACCCAGTACTTC. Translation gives CASSVSAGGTLGETQYF.

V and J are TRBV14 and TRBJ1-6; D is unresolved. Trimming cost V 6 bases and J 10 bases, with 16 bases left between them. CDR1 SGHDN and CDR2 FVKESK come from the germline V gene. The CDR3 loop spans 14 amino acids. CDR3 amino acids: CASSPVREGSPLHF. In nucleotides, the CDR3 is TGTGCCAGCAGTCCCGTTCGCGAGGGCTCACCCCTCCACTTT.

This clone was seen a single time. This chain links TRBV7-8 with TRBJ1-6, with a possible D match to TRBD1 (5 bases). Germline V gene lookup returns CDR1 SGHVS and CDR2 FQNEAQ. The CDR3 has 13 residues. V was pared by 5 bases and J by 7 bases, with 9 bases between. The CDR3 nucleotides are TGTGCCAGCAGCCCGGGACTAAATTCACCCCTCCACTTT. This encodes CASSPGLNSPLHF.

CDR3 region: CASSSTGQGNEKLFF. CDR3 in DNA: TGTGCCAGCAGTTCCACGGGACAGGGTAATGAAAAACTGTTTTTT. The chain combines TRBV6-5 with TRBJ1-4; 9 bases fit TRBD1. The CDR3 is made up of 15 amino acids. V was clipped by 4 bases and J by 4 bases; unmatched bases: 4. CDR1 is MNHEY and CDR2 is SVGAGI in the germline V gene.

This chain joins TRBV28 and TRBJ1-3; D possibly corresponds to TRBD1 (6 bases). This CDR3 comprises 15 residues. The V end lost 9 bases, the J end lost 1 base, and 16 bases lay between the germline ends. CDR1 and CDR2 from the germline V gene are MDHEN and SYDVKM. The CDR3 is CASDGWGLSGNTIYF. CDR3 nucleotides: TGTGCCAGTGACGGCTGGGGGCTTTCTGGAAACACCATATATTTT.

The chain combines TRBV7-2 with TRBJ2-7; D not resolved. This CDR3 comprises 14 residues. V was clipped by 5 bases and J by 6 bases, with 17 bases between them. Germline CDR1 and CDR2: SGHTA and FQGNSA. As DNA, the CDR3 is TGTGCCAGCAGCCTTTCTTATACTCTAACCGAGCAGTACTTC. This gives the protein CASSLSYTLTEQYF.

The CDR3 loop reads CASSARLGQGGLGEKLFF. The CDR3 nucleotides read TGCGCCAGCAGCGCCCGGCTGGGGCAGGGGGGTTTGGGTGAAAAACTGTTTTTT. The chain uses TRBV4-3 and TRBJ1-4; TRBD1 aligns across 7 bases. Germline values: CDR1 LGHNA, CDR2 YSLEER. CDR3 length: 18 residues. V shed 5 bases and J 7 bases; nucleotides not matched to a gene: 19.